Each of the 10 T cell receptor beta chains below was sequenced from the same sample in a study of cytomegalovirus exposure and HLA in healthy donors. The PCR ran on 60 Vbeta and 13 Jbeta primers. Measured with immunoSEQ multiplex PCR; TCRdb has only the in-frame clones, and not every one. The sample consists of more than 85,000 clones, about 75% of them appearing once. Material for sequencing was PBMCs. Receptors originate from a male donor in good health and CMV-seropositive.

The chain recombines TRBV5-1 with TRBJ2-1, with D perhaps TRBD2 (7 bases). The CDR3 covers 15 residues. With 1 base removed from V and 6 bases from J, the gap between germline ends came to 14 bases. Germline CDR1 SGHRS, CDR2 YFSETQ. The CDR3 protein is CASSLSGGGGNEQFF. The CDR3 DNA reads as TGCGCCAGCAGCTTGTCTGGCGGGGGCGGCAATGAGCAGTTCTTC.

The chain couples TRBV21-1 to TRBJ1-2. TRBV21-1 is a pseudogene locus. The CDR3 extends over 12 amino acids. CDR3 sequence: CASPGLLYGYTF. The CDR3 DNA is TGTGCCAGCCCGGGACTCCTATATGGCTACACCTTC.

The chain couples TRBV6-5 to TRBJ1-5; D gene ambiguous. V dropped 4 bases and J dropped 3 bases, with 10 bases sitting between them. The CDR3 runs to 14 residues. Germline V CDR1 and CDR2: MNHEY, SVGAGI. The CDR3 loop reads CASSFQAYNQPQHF. In DNA form, the CDR3 reads TGTGCCAGCAGTTTTCAGGCCTACAATCAGCCCCAGCATTTT.

The J gene is TRBJ1-4, the V gene TRBV30; D perhaps matches TRBD1 (6 bases). CDR3 length equals 12 residues. Germline CDR1 is GTSNPN and CDR2 is SVGIG (reference sequence). Trimming left V 4 bases short and J 8 bases short, with 11 bases between. The CDR3 here is CAWTAGAEKLFF. The CDR3 DNA follows: TGTGCCTGGACGGCAGGGGCGGAAAAACTGTTTTTT.

The J gene is TRBJ1-1, the V gene TRBV6-5; TRBD1 matches at 7 bases. With V trimmed by 2 bases and J by 8 bases, 8 bases remained unmatched. Germline CDR1 and CDR2: MNHEY and SVGAGI. The CDR3 covers 14 residues. CDR3: CASSYRRQGSEAFF. The CDR3 coding sequence is TGTGCCAGCAGTTACCGCAGACAGGGTTCCGAAGCTTTCTTT.

Only one count was recorded for this clone. V and J are TRBV2 and TRBJ2-5; TRBD1 might be the D (6 bases). CDR1 and CDR2 from the germline V gene are SNHLY and FYNNEI. This CDR3 has 14 amino acids. Trimming removed 5 bases at V and 1 base at J, with 11 bases between. The CDR3 DNA sequence: TGTGCCAGCAGTCCGACAGGCTTCCAAGAGACCCAGTACTTC. This encodes CASSPTGFQETQYF.

The rearrangement links TRBV4-1 to TRBJ2-3; 8 bases fit TRBD2. In germline, CDR1 is MGHRA, CDR2 YSYEKL. This CDR3 has 17 residues. V lost 4 bases and J lost 6; bases outside the gene matches: 15. Here the CDR3 DNA reads TGCGCCAGCAGCCCTTATGTGGGTAGCGGGGAGGCGGATACGCAGTATTTT. Its protein product is CASSPYVGSGEADTQYF.

This clone appeared a few times. The CDR3 DNA is TGCGCCAGCAGCCAAGGTGACAGGGGGCTGCGTTTCTTT. This encodes CASSQGDRGLRFF. The chain joins TRBV4-3 to TRBJ1-1; 10 bases line up with TRBD1. V gave up 1 base and J gave up 13 bases; unmatched junction bases: 6. Germline values: CDR1 LGHNA, CDR2 YSLEER. The CDR3 extends over 13 amino acids.

The chain is built from TRBV9 and TRBJ2-2; D is undetermined. Trimming left V 0 bases short and J 4 bases short, with 4 bases between. The CDR3 is 13 amino acids. The germline V gene has CDR1 SGDLS and CDR2 YYNGEE. The CDR3 is CASSVGSTGELFF. CDR3 nucleotides: TGTGCCAGCAGCGTAGGGAGCACCGGGGAGCTGTTTTTT.

The chain recombines TRBV29-1 with TRBJ1-3, with D possibly TRBD1 on 5 matching bases. V shed 2 bases and J shed 16 bases, with 15 bases lying between them. This CDR3 has 11 amino acids. CDR1 is SQVTM, CDR2 ANQGSEA, per germline. The CDR3, as DNA: TGCAGCGTTGAAAGAGGGGAGGTCGGGTATTTT. It encodes CSVERGEVGYF.